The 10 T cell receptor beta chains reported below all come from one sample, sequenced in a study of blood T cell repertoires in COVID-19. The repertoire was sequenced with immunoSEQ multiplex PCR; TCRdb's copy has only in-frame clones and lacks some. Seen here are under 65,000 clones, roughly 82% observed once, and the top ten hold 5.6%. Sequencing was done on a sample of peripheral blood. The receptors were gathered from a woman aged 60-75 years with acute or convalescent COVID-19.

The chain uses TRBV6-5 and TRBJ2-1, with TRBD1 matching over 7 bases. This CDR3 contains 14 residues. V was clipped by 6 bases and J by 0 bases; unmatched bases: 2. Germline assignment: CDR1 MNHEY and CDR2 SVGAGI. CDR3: CASRGQSSYNEQFF. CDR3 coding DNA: TGTGCCAGCAGGGGACAGAGCTCCTACAATGAGCAGTTCTTC.

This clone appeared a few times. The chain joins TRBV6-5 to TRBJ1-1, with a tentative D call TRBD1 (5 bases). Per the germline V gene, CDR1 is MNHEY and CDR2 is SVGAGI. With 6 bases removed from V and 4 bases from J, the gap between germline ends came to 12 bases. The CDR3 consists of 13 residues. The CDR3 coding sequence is TGTGCCAGCAGGAAGGAGGGGATCACTGAAGCTTTCTTT. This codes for CASRKEGITEAFF.

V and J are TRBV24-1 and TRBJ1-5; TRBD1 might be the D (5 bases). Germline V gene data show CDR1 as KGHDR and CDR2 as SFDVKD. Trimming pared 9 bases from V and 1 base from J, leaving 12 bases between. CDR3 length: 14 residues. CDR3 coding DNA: TGTGCCACCGGTCGGGGGGGGAGCAATCAGCCCCAGCATTTT. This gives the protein CATGRGGSNQPQHF.

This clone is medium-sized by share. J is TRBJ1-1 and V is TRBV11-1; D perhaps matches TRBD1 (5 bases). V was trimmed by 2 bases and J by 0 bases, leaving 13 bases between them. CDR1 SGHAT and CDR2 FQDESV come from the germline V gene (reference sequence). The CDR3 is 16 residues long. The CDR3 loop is CASSLSSGAMNTEAFF. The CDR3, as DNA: TGTGCCAGCAGCTTATCGTCTGGGGCCATGAACACTGAAGCTTTCTTT. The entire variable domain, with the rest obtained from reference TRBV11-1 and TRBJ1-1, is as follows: EAEVAQSPRYKITEKSQAVAFWCDPISGHATLYWYRQILGQGPELLVQFQDESVVDDSQLPKDRFSAERLKGVDSTLKIQPAELGDSAMYLCASSLSSGAMNTEAFFGQGTRLTVV.

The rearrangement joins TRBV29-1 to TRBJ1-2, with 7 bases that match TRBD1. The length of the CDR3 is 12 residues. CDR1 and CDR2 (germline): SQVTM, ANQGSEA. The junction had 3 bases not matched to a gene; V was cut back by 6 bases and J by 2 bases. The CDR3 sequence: CSVDRSNYGYTF. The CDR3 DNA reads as TGCAGCGTGGACAGGAGCAACTATGGCTACACCTTC.

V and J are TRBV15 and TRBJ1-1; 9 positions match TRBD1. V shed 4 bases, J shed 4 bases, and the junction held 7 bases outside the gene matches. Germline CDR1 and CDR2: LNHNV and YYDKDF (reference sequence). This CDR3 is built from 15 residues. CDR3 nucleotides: TGTGCCACCAGCAAAACAGGGGGCGGGAGCACTGAAGCTTTCTTT. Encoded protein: CATSKTGGGSTEAFF.

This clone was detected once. CDR3 in amino acids: CASSLDGATGTGYTF. In DNA form, the CDR3 reads TGTGCCAGCAGCTTAGATGGGGCAACAGGGACCGGCTACACCTTC. This chain joins TRBV7-2 and TRBJ1-2; a possible D gene is TRBD1 (6 bases). Trimming took off 1 base at V and 8 bases at J, with 17 bases between the two ends. The germline V gene has CDR1 SGHTA and CDR2 FQGNSA. This CDR3 has 15 residues.

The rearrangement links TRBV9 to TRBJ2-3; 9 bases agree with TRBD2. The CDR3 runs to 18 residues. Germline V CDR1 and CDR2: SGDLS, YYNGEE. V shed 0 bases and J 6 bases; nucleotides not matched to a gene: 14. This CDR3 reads CASSVAPASGVAKDTQYF. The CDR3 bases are TGTGCCAGCAGCGTAGCCCCAGCTAGCGGGGTTGCCAAGGATACGCAGTATTTT.

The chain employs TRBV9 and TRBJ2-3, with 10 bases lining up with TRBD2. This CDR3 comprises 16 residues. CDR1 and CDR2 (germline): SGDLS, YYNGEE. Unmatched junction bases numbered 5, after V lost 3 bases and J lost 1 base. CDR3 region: CASSGPSGGRTDTQYF. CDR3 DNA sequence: TGTGCCAGCAGCGGGCCTAGCGGGGGCCGCACAGATACGCAGTATTTT.

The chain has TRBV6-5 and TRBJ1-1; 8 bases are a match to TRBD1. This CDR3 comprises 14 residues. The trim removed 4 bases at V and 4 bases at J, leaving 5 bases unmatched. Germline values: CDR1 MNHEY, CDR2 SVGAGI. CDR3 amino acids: CASSFGQGGTEAFF. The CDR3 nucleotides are TGTGCCAGCAGTTTCGGACAGGGCGGCACTGAAGCTTTCTTT.